This TCR beta chain derives from a study of blood T cell repertoires in COVID-19. Study summary: Material from acute and convalescent COVID-19 was sourced from the United States, Italy and Spain. Sample material is recorded as cDNA or gDNA derived from T cells, B-cell-depleted T cells, or PBMCs.

Per the study methods: Estimated nucleated cell counts came from reference gene primer amplification. Method: immunoSEQ multiplex PCR; TCRdb's copy keeps in-frame clones and lacks some. The V and J calls and clone size are taken from that table; D and trimming were inferred from the DNA. The sample records fewer than 120,000 clones, around 76% being singletons. This CDR3 has 14 residues. The V gene end was trimmed by 1 base and the J gene end by 7 bases; junction bases not matched to a gene: 3. From germline, CDR1 is GTSNPN and CDR2 SVGIG (reference sequence). The sequence derives from a woman older than 75 with acute or convalescent COVID-19. This chain connects TRBV30 to TRBJ1-6, with TRBD1 matching over 8 bases. The sequencing sample was made of peripheral blood. The CDR3 here is CAWSGTGTNSPLHF. The CDR3 DNA reads TGTGCCTGGAGTGGGACAGGGACGAATTCACCCCTCCACTTT.